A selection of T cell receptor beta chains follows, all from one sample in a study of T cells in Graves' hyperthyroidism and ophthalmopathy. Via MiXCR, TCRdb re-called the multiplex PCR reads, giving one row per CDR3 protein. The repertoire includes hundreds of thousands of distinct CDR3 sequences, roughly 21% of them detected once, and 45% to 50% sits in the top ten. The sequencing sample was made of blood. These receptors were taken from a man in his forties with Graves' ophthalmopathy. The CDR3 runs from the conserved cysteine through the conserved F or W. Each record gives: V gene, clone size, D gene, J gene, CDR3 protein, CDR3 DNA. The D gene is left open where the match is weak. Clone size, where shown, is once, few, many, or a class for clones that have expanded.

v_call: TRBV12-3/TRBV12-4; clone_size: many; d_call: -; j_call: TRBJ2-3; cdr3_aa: CASSLGRIPATDTQYF; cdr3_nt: TGTGCCAGCAGCTTAGGGCGGATCCCCGCCACAGATACGCAGTATTTT
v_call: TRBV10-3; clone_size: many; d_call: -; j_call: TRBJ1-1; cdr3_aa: CATREEMNTEAFF; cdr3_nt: TGTGCCACCAGGGAGGAGATGAACACTGAAGCTTTCTTT
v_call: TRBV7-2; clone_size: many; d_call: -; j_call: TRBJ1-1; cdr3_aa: CASSLLGGRNTEAFF; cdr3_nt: TGTGCCAGCAGCTTACTGGGGGGGAGGAACACTGAAGCTTTCTTT
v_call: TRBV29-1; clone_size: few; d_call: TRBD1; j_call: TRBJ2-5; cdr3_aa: CSVDVSGGIGETQYF; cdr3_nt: TGCAGCGTTGATGTGTCAGGGGGAATCGGGGAGACCCAGTACTTC
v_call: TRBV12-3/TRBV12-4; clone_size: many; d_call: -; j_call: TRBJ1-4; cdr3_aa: CASSFSPTSTNEKLFF; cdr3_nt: TGTGCCAGCAGTTTCTCGCCGACATCAACTAATGAAAAACTGTTTTTT
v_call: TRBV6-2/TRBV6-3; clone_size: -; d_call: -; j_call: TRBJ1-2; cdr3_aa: CASTPDSYGYTF; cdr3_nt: TGTGCCAGCACCCCTGATTCTTATGGCTACACCTTC
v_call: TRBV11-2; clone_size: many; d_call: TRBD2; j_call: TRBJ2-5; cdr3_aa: CASSPHQRGSQETQYF; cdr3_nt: TGTGCCAGCAGCCCCCACCAGCGGGGGTCCCAAGAGACCCAGTACTTC
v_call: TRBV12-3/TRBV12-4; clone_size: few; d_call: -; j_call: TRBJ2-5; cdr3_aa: CASRAPSGGLGETQYF; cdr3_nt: TGTGCCAGCAGGGCCCCGTCAGGGGGGCTTGGGGAGACCCAGTACTTC
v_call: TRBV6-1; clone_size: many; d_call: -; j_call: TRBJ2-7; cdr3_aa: CASKRGDEQYF; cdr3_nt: TGTGCCAGCAAGCGAGGTGACGAGCAGTACTTC
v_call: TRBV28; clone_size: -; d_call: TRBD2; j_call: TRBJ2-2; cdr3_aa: CASTPGGGGELFF; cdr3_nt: TGTGCCAGCACCCCGGGAGGGGGCGGGGAGCTGTTTTTT
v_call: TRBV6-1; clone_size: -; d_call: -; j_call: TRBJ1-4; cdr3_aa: CASSEVGGANEKLFF; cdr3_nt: TGTGCCAGCAGTGAAGTTGGAGGGGCTAATGAAAAACTGTTTTTT
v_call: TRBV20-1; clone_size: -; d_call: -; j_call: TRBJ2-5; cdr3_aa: CSASWGETQYF; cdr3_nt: TGCAGTGCTAGTTGGGGGGAGACCCAGTACTTC